This T cell receptor beta chain is from a study of Tregs in tolerant kidney transplant recipients. Turning to the study itself: Recipients received nonmyeloablative bone marrow transplants from related graft donors, with transient mixed chimerism. Regarding the study as a whole: Nucleotide sequences could not be compared across some patients' samples due to primer changes. Tolerant patients' donor-specific Tregs expanded beyond overall Tregs, suggesting antigen-driven growth.

Profiled with immunoSEQ multiplex PCR; TCRdb holds only in-frame clones, not every one. The data contain 60,000 to 65,000 clones, about 98% of them singletons. Thawed PBMCs were FACS-sorted into unstimulated CD4+CD25+CD127- regulatory T cells, CD4+CD25- non-regulatory cells, CD4 and CD8 cells. This clone was seen just once. Its antigen is unknown. This CDR3 contains 15 residues. The germline V gene encodes CDR1 SGHDN and CDR2 FVKESK. The V end lost 3 bases, the J end lost 1 base, and 12 bases lay between the germline ends. The sequence was collected from a human donor who received a combined kidney and bone marrow transplant. The J gene is TRBJ2-5, the V gene TRBV14; perhaps TRBD2 as D (6 bases). This sample comprised Tregs from blood, obtained before the transplant. CDR3 in amino acids: CASSQTLAFQETQYF. For the CDR3, the DNA is TGTGCCAGCAGCCAGACCCTAGCGTTCCAAGAGACCCAGTACTTC.